The table lists the clone carrying this TCR beta chain with a few counts. Its target is unknown. There were at least 5 micrograms of total RNA extracted from every sample. A second roughly 6 to 11 cycle PCR used barcoded and J-beta primers. Template switching added a 12-random-nucleotide identifier to every cDNA molecule. Each CDR3 protein gets one entry after TCRdb re-called the 5' RACE reads with MiXCR. Of a few hundred thousand distinct CDR3 sequences listed, around 29% are singletons. The CDR3 sequence is 15 residues long. The germline V gene encodes CDR1 MDHEN and CDR2 SYDVKM. The V and J ends lost 4 bases and 2 bases respectively, with 9 bases between them. This record belongs to a study of blood T cells in healthy people across ages. Overall study results and limits: Long-lived donors had more naive CD4+ cells and higher diversity than aged donors. Unsorted PBMCs ruled out conclusive naive versus antigen-experienced comparison.

Sequencing was performed on blood. The clonotype originates from a woman aged 70-85 years in good health. The chain uses TRBV28 and TRBJ1-6; tentatively, D is TRBD1 (5 bases). CDR3 region: CASSSDSPYNSPLHF. The CDR3 bases are TGTGCCAGCAGTTCAGACAGCCCCTATAATTCACCCCTCCACTTT.